This TCR beta chain originates from a study of T cells in Graves' hyperthyroidism and ophthalmopathy. This clonotype was seen repeatedly, ten times or more. Its antigen remains unidentified. The V and J ends lost 0 bases and 4 bases respectively, with 12 bases between them. The CDR3 loop spans 15 amino acids. The germline CDR1 and CDR2 sequences are SGHRS and YFSETQ. General study findings and limits: Ophthalmopathy cases were set apart from stable hyperthyroidism by a 13 V-J model. Most clonotypes that expanded in the thyroid above 0.001 also showed up in blood.

Amplification of TCR beta CDR3 regions was performed using RNA transcripts as template. An initial round of RT-PCR targeting the TCR CDR3 relied on the HTBI primer set. Each CDR3 protein gets one entry after TCRdb re-called the multiplex PCR reads with MiXCR. The sample has roughly 200,000 distinct CDR3 sequences, around 17% seen once. Source material: blood. This sequence originates from a woman between 50 and 59 years old with Graves' hyperthyroidism. The V call is TRBV5-1, the J call TRBJ2-3; no clear D. CDR3 in amino acids: CASSLASSSPDTQYF. CDR3 nucleotide sequence: TGCGCCAGCAGCTTGGCCTCTTCGTCCCCAGATACGCAGTATTTT.